The 26 T cell receptor beta chains below were found in one sample sequenced in a study of regulatory T cells in long-lasting Graves disease. The TCR beta library used iRepertoire HTBI primers with Arm-PCR amplification of CDR3. Using its own MiXCR run on the multiplex PCR reads, TCRdb lists one record per CDR3 protein. The profile covers around 420,000 distinct CDR3 sequences, with roughly 16% appearing a single time and approximately 22% taken by the ten largest. Time point of the sample: newly diagnosed GD, antithyroid drugs for less than 3 months. RNA from PBMCs was the source of the TCR library. The sequencing here drew on peripheral blood mononuclear cells (PBMCs), taken at new diagnosis, from a patient treated with antithyroid drugs. The origin of the receptors is a female donor with Graves disease.

This clonotype has a handful of counts. The rearrangement uses TRBV27 and TRBJ2-7, with D unresolved. Germline V gene sequence: CDR1 MNHEY, CDR2 SMNVEV (reference sequence). The CDR3 has 13 residues. Trimming stripped 5 bases from V and 3 bases from J, with 11 bases between. The CDR3 region is CASSIQVHYEQYF. DNA of the CDR3: TGTGCCAGCAGTATCCAGGTGCACTACGAGCAGTACTTC.

With regard to this clonotype: The junction shows a germline mismatch at one end, possibly a read error. The V call is TRBV7-2, the J call TRBJ2-6, with D possibly called TRBD1 or TRBD2 (5 bases each). Germline V gene data show CDR1 as SGHTA and CDR2 as FQGNSA. This CDR3 is 19 amino acids long. The CDR3 coding sequence is TGTGCCTGCAGCTTAGCGATGGCAGGGCAGAGCTCTGGGGCCAACGTCCTGACTTTC. This sequence encodes CACSLAMAGQSSGANVLTF.

This clonotype was detected ten times or more. The chain combines TRBV3-1 with TRBJ2-7; D uncertain. Germline V gene sequence: CDR1 LGHDT, CDR2 YNNKEL (reference sequence). Between the trimmed V and J ends, which lost 6 bases and 2 bases, there was a span of 11 bases. The CDR3 length is 13 residues. CDR3 in DNA: TGTGCCAGCAGTCACCTTGGACCCTACGAGCAGTACTTC. This gives the protein CASSHLGPYEQYF.

This clonotype was recorded at least ten times. This chain links TRBV20-1 with TRBJ2-1, with D unresolved. The CDR3 contains 13 residues. With 5 bases removed from V and 1 base from J, the gap between germline ends came to 9 bases. Germline CDR1 is DFQATT and CDR2 is SNEGSKA (reference sequence). DNA of the CDR3: TGCAGTGCTCAATCCGAGTCCTACAATGAGCAGTTCTTC. This gives the protein CSAQSESYNEQFF.

V gene TRBV5-4 combines with J gene TRBJ2-2; a possible D gene is TRBD1 (8 bases). The CDR3 covers 16 residues. CDR1 and CDR2 from the germline V gene are SGHNT and YYREEE (reference sequence). Trimming took off 4 bases at V and 4 bases at J, with 17 bases between the two ends. CDR3 sequence: CASSRPGGGGTGELFF. The CDR3 DNA follows: TGTGCCAGCAGCCGCCCAGGGGGCGGGGGCACCGGGGAGCTGTTTTTT.

In its sample, this clonotype was seen once. The V gene is TRBV18, the J gene TRBJ2-1; 9 positions agree with TRBD2. There are 16 residues in the CDR3. Trimming removed 3 bases from V and 4 bases from J; junction bases left unmatched: 7. The germline V gene has CDR1 KGHSH and CDR2 LQKENI. The chain's CDR3 is CASSPFPSGDYNEQFF. The CDR3 region has the DNA TGTGCCAGCTCACCTTTCCCTAGCGGGGATTACAATGAGCAGTTCTTC.

This clonotype was picked up many times. The chain combines TRBV19 with TRBJ1-1; TRBD1 is a possible D gene (5 bases). CDR3 length: 12 amino acids. Between the trimmed V and J ends, which lost 8 bases and 6 bases, there was a span of 13 bases. The germline CDR1 and CDR2 sequences are LNHDA and SQIVND (reference sequence). This CDR3 reads CASLGPSAEAFF. The CDR3 DNA follows: TGTGCCAGTCTGGGGCCCTCCGCTGAAGCTTTCTTT. Using reference TRBV19 and TRBJ1-1 for the parts outside the CDR3, the full variable domain is DGGITQSPKYLFRKEGQNVTLSCEQNLNHDAMYWYRQDPGQGLRLIYYSQIVNDFQKGDIAEGYSVSREKKESFPLTVTSAQKNPTAFYLCASLGPSAEAFFGQGTRLTVV.

The chain recombines TRBV20-1 with TRBJ2-3; TRBD2 matches at 12 bases. The CDR3 contains 15 residues. The germline V gene encodes CDR1 DFQATT and CDR2 SNEGSKA (reference sequence). V dropped 2 bases and J dropped 4; count of bases not matched to a gene: 4. Written as DNA, the CDR3 is TGCAGTGCTAGAAGACTAGCGGGAGCCCCAGATACGCAGTATTTT. Its translation is CSARRLAGAPDTQYF.

This clonotype appeared many times. The gene calls are TRBV28 and TRBJ2-4, with D possibly TRBD1 on 5 matching bases. This CDR3 region has 15 residues. CDR1 and CDR2 (germline): MDHEN, SYDVKM. Deletions cut 3 bases from V and 0 bases from J, with 9 bases between. CDR3 bases: TGTGCCAGCAGTTTCCCAGGGCTAGCCAAAAACATTCAGTACTTC. It yields the protein CASSFPGLAKNIQYF.

This clonotype was observed at least ten times. The chain joins TRBV28 to TRBJ1-4; the D gene is possibly TRBD1 (6 bases). CDR3 length equals 14 residues. V was shortened by 3 bases and J by 8 bases, with 13 bases between the two germline ends. Per germline, CDR1 MDHEN and CDR2 SYDVKM. CDR3 DNA sequence: TGTGCCAGCAGTTTGCAGACCAGGGGAGAAAAACTGTTTTTT. Amino acids: CASSLQTRGEKLFF.

There are many counts of this clonotype. J is TRBJ2-1 and V is TRBV11-2; D unclear. V lost 4 bases to trimming and J lost 0 bases, with 13 bases between them. In germline, CDR1 is SGHAT, CDR2 FQNNGV. The length of the CDR3 is 16 residues. CDR3 loop: CASSSEEQYSYNEQFF. DNA of the CDR3: TGTGCCAGCAGCTCCGAGGAACAGTACTCCTACAATGAGCAGTTCTTC.

V is TRBV6-9 and J is TRBJ1-5, with D possibly matching TRBD1 (6 bases). V dropped 3 bases and J dropped 3 bases, with 12 bases sitting between them. The CDR3 contains 15 residues. Germline V gives CDR1 MNHGY, CDR2 SVAAGI. The CDR3 region has the DNA TGTGCCAGCAGTTACGAGGGGGGCGCCAATCAGCCCCAGCATTTT. Translated: CASSYEGGANQPQHF.

This clonotype appeared many times. The rearrangement joins TRBV5-1 to TRBJ1-1; weak D call: TRBD1 (6 bases). CDR3 length equals 17 residues. Per germline, CDR1 SGHRS and CDR2 YFSETQ. The V end was cut by 4 bases, the J end by 1 base, with 20 bases between. As DNA, the CDR3 is TGCGCCAGCAGCCCGAACCCGGGGGGCAGAGGGAACACTGAAGCTTTCTTT. It translates to CASSPNPGGRGNTEAFF.

The table lists this clonotype with many counts. J is TRBJ2-5 and V is TRBV7-8; D possibly corresponds to TRBD2 (7 bases). V was clipped by 4 bases and J by 5 bases, with 17 bases between them. This CDR3 is 15 amino acids long. The germline V gene has CDR1 SGHVS and CDR2 FQNEAQ. Written as DNA, the CDR3 is TGTGCCAGCAGCTCCCCTAGCGGAGGGGGGGAGACCCAGTACTTC. Its protein is CASSSPSGGGETQYF.

This sequence joins TRBV27 and TRBJ1-4, with D maybe TRBD1 (5 bases). Trimming took off 2 bases at V and 3 bases at J, with 7 bases between the two ends. CDR1 MNHEY and CDR2 SMNVEV come from the germline V gene (reference sequence). The CDR3 is 14 amino acids. The CDR3 region is CASSLMGANEKLFF. CDR3 coding DNA: TGTGCCAGCAGTTTAATGGGGGCTAATGAAAAACTGTTTTTT.

In its sample, this clonotype was seen many times. V usage is TRBV28 and J usage is TRBJ1-5; no definite D call. The CDR3 has 12 residues. Germline values: CDR1 MDHEN, CDR2 SYDVKM. The ends were cut back, 5 bases at V and 6 bases at J, with 8 bases in the middle. The CDR3 DNA is TGTGCCAGCAGTCCCGAGCGTCAGCCCCAGCATTTT. Translating it yields CASSPERQPQHF.

This clonotype appeared many times. The chain uses TRBV9 and TRBJ2-3; D may be TRBD2 (6 bases). The CDR3 consists of 16 residues. V was clipped by 0 bases and J by 2 bases, with 13 bases between them. The germline CDR1 and CDR2 sequences are SGDLS and YYNGEE. Here the CDR3 reads CASSVEAGFATDTQYF. CDR3 coding DNA: TGTGCCAGCAGCGTAGAAGCGGGCTTCGCCACAGATACGCAGTATTTT.

This clonotype was detected ten times or more. The gene calls are TRBV2 and TRBJ2-7; D is unresolved. The germline gives CDR1 SNHLY, CDR2 FYNNEI. Trimming cost V 8 bases and J 4 bases, with 18 bases left between them. The CDR3 sequence is 14 residues long. The CDR3, as DNA: TGTGCCAGCCAACAAGGGTCGGCGTCTTACGAGCAGTACTTC. Protein: CASQQGSASYEQYF.

This clonotype was seen many times. The chain has TRBV7-2 and TRBJ1-5; a weak D match, TRBD1 (5 bases). With 4 bases removed from V and 5 bases from J, the gap between germline ends came to 9 bases. In germline, CDR1 is SGHTA, CDR2 FQGNSA. CDR3 size: 13 residues. CDR3 nucleotide sequence: TGTGCCAGCAGCTGGGGGGTTCATCAGCCCCAGCATTTT. Translating it yields CASSWGVHQPQHF.

The rearrangement links TRBV11-3 to TRBJ2-3; 11 nucleotides agree with TRBD2. The V segment lost 1 base and the J segment 1 base; nucleotides outside the gene matches: 7. Germline V CDR1 and CDR2: SGHNT, YENEEA. The CDR3 covers 18 residues. This chain's CDR3 is CASSLGAGLADRTDTQYF. Written as DNA, the CDR3 is TGTGCCAGCAGCTTAGGGGCGGGACTAGCGGACCGCACAGATACGCAGTATTTT.

This clonotype was seen repeatedly, ten times or more. The chain carries TRBV4-1 and TRBJ2-2; no clear D gene. V was cut by 1 base and J by 6 bases, with 9 bases left in between. Germline V CDR1 and CDR2: MGHRA, YSYEKL. The CDR3 spans 14 residues. The CDR3 DNA follows: TGCGCCAGCAGCCAAGTCTGGGGTGCCGGGGAGCTGTTTTTT. Amino acid sequence: CASSQVWGAGELFF.

The chain joins TRBV5-1 to TRBJ2-5; the match to TRBD1 covers 8 bases. Per germline, CDR1 SGHRS and CDR2 YFSETQ. V trimming: 0 bases; J trimming: 6 bases; junction bases outside the gene matches: 7. This CDR3 comprises 15 residues. The CDR3 region is CASSLEWQGAKTQYF. In nucleotides, the CDR3 is TGCGCCAGCAGCTTGGAGTGGCAGGGGGCAAAGACCCAGTACTTC.

Concerning this clonotype: With a much larger clone just one base away, this may be a read error. The rearrangement uses TRBV28 and TRBJ2-1, with D hard to call. This CDR3 comprises 15 residues. In germline, CDR1 is MDHEN, CDR2 SYDVKM. This chain's CDR3 is CASSLAPSSYSEQFF. The CDR3, as DNA: TGTGCCAGCAGTTTAGCCCCGAGCTCCTACAGTGAGCAGTTCTTC.

Many counts were recorded for this clonotype. The J gene is TRBJ1-5, the V gene TRBV10-3; weak D call: TRBD1 (5 bases). Germline V gene lookup returns CDR1 ENHRY and CDR2 SYGVKD. The CDR3 has 15 residues. V lost 2 bases to trimming and J lost 1 base, with 9 bases between them. DNA for the CDR3: TGTGCCATCAGTGAGAGGGACGGAAGCAATCAGCCCCAGCATTTT. Translating it yields CAISERDGSNQPQHF.

The table lists this clonotype with a few counts. The chain is built from TRBV24-1 and TRBJ2-2; no firm D call. Per germline, CDR1 KGHDR and CDR2 SFDVKD. This CDR3 comprises 12 residues. Trimming left V 9 bases short and J 1 base short, with 5 bases between. Here the CDR3 DNA reads TGTGCCACCGGAGAGAACACCGGGGAGCTGTTTTTT. This codes for CATGENTGELFF.

This clonotype was seen many times. The chain has TRBV30 and TRBJ2-1, with D possibly matching TRBD1 (6 bases). With 1 base removed from V and 4 bases from J, the gap between germline ends came to 8 bases. This CDR3 has 13 amino acids. Germline values: CDR1 GTSNPN, CDR2 SVGIG (reference sequence). DNA of the CDR3: TGTGCCTGGAGTGAACAGGGATACAATGAGCAGTTCTTC. Translated, it gives CAWSEQGYNEQFF.